The 15 T cell receptor beta chains presented below share a single source sample, sequenced in a study of human thymus T cells. Profiled with immunoSEQ multiplex PCR; TCRdb holds only in-frame clones, not every one. The sample has over 35,000 clones, 94% seen once. The sample taken for sequencing was blood. The receptor set was obtained from a boy under three years old with a congenital heart defect but otherwise immunologically healthy.

This chain joins TRBV18 and TRBJ2-7, with a possible D match to TRBD1 (6 bases). V gave up 3 bases and J gave up 3 bases, with 9 bases separating them. The length of the CDR3 is 13 residues. From germline, CDR1 is KGHSH and CDR2 LQKENI. The CDR3 DNA reads TGTGCCAGCTCACCGGGACAAAACTACGAGCAGTACTTC. Protein product: CASSPGQNYEQYF.

The chain recombines TRBV9 with TRBJ2-7; no clear D. The CDR3 is made up of 15 amino acids. Per the germline V gene, CDR1 is SGDLS and CDR2 is YYNGEE. V was pared by 4 bases and J by 1 base, with 15 bases between. CDR3 sequence (DNA): TGTGCCAGCAGCCTTACGGTCGAGAGGTCCTACGAGCAGTACTTC. Amino acid sequence: CASSLTVERSYEQYF.

This clone has only one observation. The chain joins TRBV14 to TRBJ2-7, with D perhaps TRBD2 (6 bases). The ends were cut back, 1 base at V and 2 bases at J, with 12 bases in the middle. This CDR3 comprises 15 residues. The germline V gene has CDR1 SGHDN and CDR2 FVKESK. This chain's CDR3 is CASSQGGGRTYEQYF. The DNA for the CDR3 is TGTGCCAGCAGCCAAGGAGGAGGGAGGACCTACGAGCAGTACTTC.

The chain uses TRBV19 and TRBJ1-2, with D unresolved. The germline V and J ends were trimmed by 3 bases and 2 bases, with 1 base remaining between them. This CDR3 spans 11 amino acids. Germline V gene lookup returns CDR1 LNHDA and CDR2 SQIVND (reference sequence). CDR3 protein: CASSMNYGYTF. As DNA, the CDR3 is TGTGCCAGTAGTATGAACTATGGCTACACCTTC.

The chain couples TRBV4-1 to TRBJ2-1, with TRBD2 matching over 15 bases. The CDR3 is 21 residues long. Trimming removed 3 bases from V and 0 bases from J; junction bases left unmatched: 12. The germline V gene encodes CDR1 MGHRA and CDR2 YSYEKL. The CDR3 spells CASSQVNGLAGGSSSYNEQFF. DNA of the CDR3: TGCGCCAGCAGCCAGGTGAATGGACTAGCGGGGGGGTCGAGCTCCTACAATGAGCAGTTCTTC.

The rearrangement links TRBV18 to TRBJ2-1; D is possibly TRBD1 or TRBD2 (7 bases each). This CDR3 is 12 amino acids long. Germline loops: CDR1 KGHSH, CDR2 LQKENI. V dropped 4 bases and J dropped 14 bases, with 15 bases sitting between them. This CDR3 reads CASSLTGEGEFF. The DNA for the CDR3 is TGTGCCAGCTCACTAACAGGGGAGGGGGAGTTCTTC.

The gene calls are TRBV27 and TRBJ2-3; 8 bases map to TRBD2. The CDR3 covers 15 residues. The trim removed 0 bases at V and 8 bases at J, leaving 7 bases unmatched. Germline V gives CDR1 MNHEY, CDR2 SMNVEV (reference sequence). Here the CDR3 DNA reads TGTGCCAGCAGTTTATCTCGAGCGGGGGAGACTACGCAGTATTTT. Its protein product is CASSLSRAGETTQYF.

This sequence joins TRBV9 and TRBJ2-1; D may be TRBD2 (7 bases). Trimming stripped 4 bases from V and 2 bases from J, with 10 bases between. Germline V lookup: CDR1 SGDLS, CDR2 YYNGEE. The CDR3 runs to 14 residues. The CDR3 region has the DNA TGTGCCAGCAGCAGGGGGGGAACCTACAATGAGCAGTTCTTC. Translated: CASSRGGTYNEQFF.

The chain carries TRBV27 and TRBJ2-3, with D possibly being TRBD1 (5 bases). This CDR3 has 13 amino acids. Germline V gene data show CDR1 as MNHEY and CDR2 as SMNVEV (reference sequence). V was pared by 6 bases and J by 7 bases, with 14 bases between. The CDR3 region has the DNA TGTGCCAGCAGAATGGGGCGCGAAAATACGCAGTATTTT. The encoded protein is CASRMGRENTQYF.

The genes are TRBV19 and TRBJ2-6; possible D gene TRBD1, 6 bases. Trimming cost V 9 bases and J 0 bases, with 15 bases left between them. CDR1 and CDR2 (germline): LNHDA, SQIVND (reference sequence). The CDR3 spans 16 residues. CDR3 DNA: TGTGCCAGCCAAACAGGACAGCCCTCTGGGGCCAACGTCCTGACTTTC. Translation gives CASQTGQPSGANVLTF. Full variable domain (missing parts from reference TRBV19 and TRBJ2-6): DGGITQSPKYLFRKEGQNVTLSCEQNLNHDAMYWYRQDPGQGLRLIYYSQIVNDFQKGDIAEGYSVSREKKESFPLTVTSAQKNPTAFYLCASQTGQPSGANVLTFGAGSRLTVL.

The rearrangement joins TRBV28 to TRBJ1-5; tentative D call: TRBD1 (5 bases). Germline values: CDR1 MDHEN, CDR2 SYDVKM. The CDR3 runs to 15 residues. V lost 8 bases and J 7 bases, leaving 21 bases between the germline ends. The CDR3 DNA sequence: TGTGCCAGCCATCTCGGCAGCCTCTGGGGGCAGCCCCAGCATTTT. Residues: CASHLGSLWGQPQHF.

The chain links TRBV9 to TRBJ2-2, with TRBD2 as a possible D gene (5 bases). Germline V gene sequence: CDR1 SGDLS, CDR2 YYNGEE. The CDR3 has 15 amino acids. V lost 0 bases, J lost 3 bases, and 9 bases lay in between. CDR3 in amino acids: CASSVDGGYTGELFF. The CDR3 coding sequence is TGTGCCAGCAGCGTAGATGGAGGTTACACCGGGGAGCTGTTTTTT. Full variable domain (rest looked up from reference TRBV9 and TRBJ2-2): DSGVTQTPKHLITATGQRVTLRCSPRSGDLSVYWYQQSLDQGLQFLIQYYNGEERAKGNILERFSAQQFPDLHSELNLSSLELGDSALYFCASSVDGGYTGELFFGEGSRLTVL.

The chain couples TRBV27 to TRBJ1-6; 8 nucleotides align to TRBD1. The J segment lost 9 bases and the V segment lost 5 bases, leaving 6 bases of the junction unmatched. The CDR3 is made up of 14 amino acids. The V gene's germline CDR1 is MNHEY and CDR2 SMNVEV (reference sequence). CDR3 sequence: CASSSSGGGSPLHF. CDR3 nucleotide sequence: TGTGCCAGCAGTAGTTCAGGGGGCGGTTCACCCCTCCACTTT.

V and J are TRBV28 and TRBJ2-7, with 9 bases lining up with TRBD1. Germline V gene lookup returns CDR1 MDHEN and CDR2 SYDVKM. This CDR3 has 15 amino acids. The junction had 11 bases not matched to a gene; V was cut back by 6 bases and J by 5 bases. The CDR3 sequence is CASSPGQGIPHEQYF. CDR3 nucleotide sequence: TGTGCCAGCAGCCCGGGACAGGGAATCCCCCACGAGCAGTACTTC. Complete variable domain (other parts from reference TRBV28 and TRBJ2-7): DVKVTQSSRYLVKRTGEKVFLECVQDMDHENMFWYRQDPGLGLRLIYFSYDVKMKEKGDIPEGYSVSREKKERFSLILESASTNQTSMYLCASSPGQGIPHEQYFGPGTRLTVT.

This rearrangement joins TRBV19 to TRBJ2-4; D may match TRBD1 or TRBD2 (5 bases each). Germline lookup yields CDR1 LNHDA and CDR2 SQIVND (reference sequence). The CDR3 is made up of 14 amino acids. The V end was cut by 5 bases, the J end by 6 bases, with 14 bases between. The CDR3 coding sequence is TGTGCCAGTAGTGATGACAGAACTAGAAACATTCAGTACTTC. Translating it yields CASSDDRTRNIQYF.